Sequencing of this T cell receptor (beta chain) was carried out in a study of shared clonotypes between healthy human individuals. Study as a whole: Plates per donor: three CD4 naive, three CD4 memory, two CD8 naive, one CD8 memory.

Sequencing was performed with immunoSEQ multiplex PCR; in TCRdb, only in-frame clones are kept and a portion is missing. The repertoire holds some 2,500,000 clones, with around 93% as singletons. The CDR3 has 15 amino acids. The V gene's germline CDR1 is SGDLS and CDR2 YYNGEE. The junction had 3 bases not matched to a gene; V was cut back by 0 bases and J by 4 bases. This TCR was recovered from a man between 18 and 29 years old in good health. Some clones in this sample may be carry-over from other donors' samples. Sequencing was done on a sample of naive CD4+ T cells from PBMCs. Subset: CD45RA+ positively selected. The chain uses TRBV9 and TRBJ2-1; 8 positions agree with TRBD1. This chain's CDR3 is CASSVVGQAYNEQFF. CDR3 sequence (DNA): TGTGCCAGCAGCGTAGTGGGACAGGCTTACAATGAGCAGTTCTTC.